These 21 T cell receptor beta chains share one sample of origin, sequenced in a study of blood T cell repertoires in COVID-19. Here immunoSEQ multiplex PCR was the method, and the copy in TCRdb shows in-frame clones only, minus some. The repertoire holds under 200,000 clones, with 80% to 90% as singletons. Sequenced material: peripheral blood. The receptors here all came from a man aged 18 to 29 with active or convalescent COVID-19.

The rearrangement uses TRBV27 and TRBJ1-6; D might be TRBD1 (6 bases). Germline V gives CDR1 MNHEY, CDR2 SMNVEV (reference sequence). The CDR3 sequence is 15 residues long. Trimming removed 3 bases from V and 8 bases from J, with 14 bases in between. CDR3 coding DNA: TGTGCCAGCAGTTTCGGGAGGCAGGGGTATTCACCCCTCCACTTT. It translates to CASSFGRQGYSPLHF.

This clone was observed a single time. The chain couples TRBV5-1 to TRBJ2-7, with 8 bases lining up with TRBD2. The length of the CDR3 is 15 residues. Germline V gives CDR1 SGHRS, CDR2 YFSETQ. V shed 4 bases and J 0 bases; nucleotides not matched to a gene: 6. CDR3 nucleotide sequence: TGCGCCAGCAGCCCTACTAGCGGATTCTCCTACGAGCAGTACTTC. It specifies CASSPTSGFSYEQYF.

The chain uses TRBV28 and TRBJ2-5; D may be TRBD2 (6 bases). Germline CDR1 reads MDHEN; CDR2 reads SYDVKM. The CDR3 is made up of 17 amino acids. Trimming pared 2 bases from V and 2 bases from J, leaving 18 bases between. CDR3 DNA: TGTGCCAGCAGTTTAATTATTAGTAGCGGAGAGCAAGAGACCCAGTACTTC. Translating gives CASSLIISSGEQETQYF.

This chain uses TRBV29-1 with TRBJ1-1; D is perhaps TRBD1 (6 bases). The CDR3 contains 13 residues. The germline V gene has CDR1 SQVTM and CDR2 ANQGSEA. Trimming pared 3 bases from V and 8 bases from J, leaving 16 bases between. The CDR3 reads CSVDRGRRGEAFF. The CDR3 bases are TGCAGCGTTGATAGGGGGAGAAGGGGAGAAGCTTTCTTT.

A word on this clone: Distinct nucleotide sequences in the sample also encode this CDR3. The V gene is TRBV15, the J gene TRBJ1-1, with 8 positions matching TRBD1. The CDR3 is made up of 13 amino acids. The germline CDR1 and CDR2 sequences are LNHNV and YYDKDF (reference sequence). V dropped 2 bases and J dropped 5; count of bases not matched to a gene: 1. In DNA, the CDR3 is TGTGCCACCAGCAGAACAGGGGGGACTGAAGCTTTCTTT. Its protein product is CATSRTGGTEAFF.

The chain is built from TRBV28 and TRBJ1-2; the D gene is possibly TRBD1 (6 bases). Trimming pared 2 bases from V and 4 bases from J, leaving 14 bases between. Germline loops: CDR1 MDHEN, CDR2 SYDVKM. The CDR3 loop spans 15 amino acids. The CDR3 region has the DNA TGTGCCAGCAGTTTAACGACAGGCCCTAGCTATGGCTACACCTTC. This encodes CASSLTTGPSYGYTF.

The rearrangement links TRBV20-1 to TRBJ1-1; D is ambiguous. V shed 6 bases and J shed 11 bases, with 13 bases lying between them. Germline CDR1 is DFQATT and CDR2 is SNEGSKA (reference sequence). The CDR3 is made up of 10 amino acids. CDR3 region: CSAVASGAFF. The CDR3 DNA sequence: TGCAGTGCGGTGGCATCGGGGGCTTTCTTT.

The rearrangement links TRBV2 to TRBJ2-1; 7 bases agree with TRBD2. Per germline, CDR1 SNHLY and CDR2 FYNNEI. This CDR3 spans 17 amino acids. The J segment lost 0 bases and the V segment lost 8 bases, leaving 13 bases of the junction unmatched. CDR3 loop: CASCGLERAGSYNEQFF. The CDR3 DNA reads TGTGCCAGCTGTGGACTAGAGAGGGCAGGCTCCTACAATGAGCAGTTCTTC.

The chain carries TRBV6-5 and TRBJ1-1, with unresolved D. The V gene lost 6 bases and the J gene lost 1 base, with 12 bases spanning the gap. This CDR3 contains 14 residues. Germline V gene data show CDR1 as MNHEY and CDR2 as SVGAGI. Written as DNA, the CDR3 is TGTGCCAGCAGAGTTACCAGCGCGAACACTGAAGCTTTCTTT. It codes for CASRVTSANTEAFF.

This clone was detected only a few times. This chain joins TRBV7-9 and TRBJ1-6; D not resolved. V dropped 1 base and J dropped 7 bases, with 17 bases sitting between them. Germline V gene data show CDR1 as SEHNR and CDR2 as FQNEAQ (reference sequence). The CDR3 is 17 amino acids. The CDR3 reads CASSLDSGQLYNSPLHF. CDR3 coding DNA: TGTGCCAGCAGCTTAGACAGCGGCCAGTTGTACAATTCACCCCTCCACTTT.

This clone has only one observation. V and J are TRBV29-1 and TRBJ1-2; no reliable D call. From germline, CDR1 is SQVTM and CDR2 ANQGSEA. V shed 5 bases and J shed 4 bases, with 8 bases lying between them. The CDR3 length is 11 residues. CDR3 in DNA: TGCAGCGTTTCTCCCTCCTATGGCTACACCTTC. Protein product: CSVSPSYGYTF.

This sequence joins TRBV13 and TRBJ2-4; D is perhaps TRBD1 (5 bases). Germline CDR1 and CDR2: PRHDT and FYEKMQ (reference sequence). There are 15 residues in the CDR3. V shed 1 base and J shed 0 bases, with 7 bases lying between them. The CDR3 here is CASSLADRAKNIQYF. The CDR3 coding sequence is TGTGCCAGCAGCTTAGCCGACAGAGCCAAAAACATTCAGTACTTC.

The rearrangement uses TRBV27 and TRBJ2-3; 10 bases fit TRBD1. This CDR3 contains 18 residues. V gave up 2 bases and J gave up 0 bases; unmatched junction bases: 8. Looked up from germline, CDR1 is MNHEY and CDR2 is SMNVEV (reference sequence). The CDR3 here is CASSLDRGRKESTDTQYF. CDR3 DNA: TGTGCCAGCAGTTTAGACAGGGGGCGCAAGGAGAGCACAGATACGCAGTATTTT.

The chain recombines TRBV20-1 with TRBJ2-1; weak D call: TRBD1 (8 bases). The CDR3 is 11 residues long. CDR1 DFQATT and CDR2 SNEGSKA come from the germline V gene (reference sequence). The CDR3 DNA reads TGCACCGTACAGGGGGGGAATGAGCAGTTCTTC. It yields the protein CTVQGGNEQFF.

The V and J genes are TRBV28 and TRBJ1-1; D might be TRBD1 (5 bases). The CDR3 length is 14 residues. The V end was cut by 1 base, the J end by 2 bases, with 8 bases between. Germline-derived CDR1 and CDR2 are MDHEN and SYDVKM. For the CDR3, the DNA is TGTGCCAGCAGTTTATTGGGGGGAAACACTGAAGCTTTCTTT. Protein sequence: CASSLLGGNTEAFF.

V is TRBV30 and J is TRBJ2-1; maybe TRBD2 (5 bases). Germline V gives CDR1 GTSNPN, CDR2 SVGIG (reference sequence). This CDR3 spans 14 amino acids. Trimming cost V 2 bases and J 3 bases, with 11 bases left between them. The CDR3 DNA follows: TGTGCCTGGAGTCCGGACTCCAACTACAATGAGCAGTTCTTC. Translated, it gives CAWSPDSNYNEQFF.

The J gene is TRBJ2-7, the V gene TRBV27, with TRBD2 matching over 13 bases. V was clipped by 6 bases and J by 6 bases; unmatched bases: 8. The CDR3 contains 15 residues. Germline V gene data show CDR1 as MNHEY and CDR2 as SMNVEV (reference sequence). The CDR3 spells CASRPAGLAGSEQYF. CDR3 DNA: TGTGCCAGCAGGCCCGCGGGACTAGCGGGATCCGAGCAGTACTTC.

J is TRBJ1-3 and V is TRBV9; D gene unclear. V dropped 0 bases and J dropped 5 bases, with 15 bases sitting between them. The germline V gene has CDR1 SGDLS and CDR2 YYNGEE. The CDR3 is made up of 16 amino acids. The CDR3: CASSVGPGSLRNTIYF. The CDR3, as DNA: TGTGCCAGCAGCGTAGGCCCGGGATCTCTACGAAACACCATATATTTT.

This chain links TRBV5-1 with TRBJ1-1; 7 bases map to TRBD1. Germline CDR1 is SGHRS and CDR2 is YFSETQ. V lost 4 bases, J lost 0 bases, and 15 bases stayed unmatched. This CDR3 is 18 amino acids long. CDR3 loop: CASSAPQQGTFMNTEAFF. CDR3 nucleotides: TGCGCCAGCAGCGCGCCTCAACAGGGGACATTCATGAACACTGAAGCTTTCTTT.

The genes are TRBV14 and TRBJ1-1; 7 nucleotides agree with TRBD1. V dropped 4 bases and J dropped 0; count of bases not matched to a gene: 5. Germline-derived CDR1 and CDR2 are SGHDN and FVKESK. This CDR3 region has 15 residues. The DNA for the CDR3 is TGTGCCAGCAGCCCGGGACAGTTGATGAACACTGAAGCTTTCTTT. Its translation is CASSPGQLMNTEAFF.

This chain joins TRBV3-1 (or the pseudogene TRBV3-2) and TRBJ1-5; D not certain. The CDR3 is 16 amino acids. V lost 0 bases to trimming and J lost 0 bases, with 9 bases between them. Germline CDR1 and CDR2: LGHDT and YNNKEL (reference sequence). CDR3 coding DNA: TGTGCCAGCAGCCAAGATACGGCAGGTAGCAATCAGCCCCAGCATTTT. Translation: CASSQDTAGSNQPQHF.